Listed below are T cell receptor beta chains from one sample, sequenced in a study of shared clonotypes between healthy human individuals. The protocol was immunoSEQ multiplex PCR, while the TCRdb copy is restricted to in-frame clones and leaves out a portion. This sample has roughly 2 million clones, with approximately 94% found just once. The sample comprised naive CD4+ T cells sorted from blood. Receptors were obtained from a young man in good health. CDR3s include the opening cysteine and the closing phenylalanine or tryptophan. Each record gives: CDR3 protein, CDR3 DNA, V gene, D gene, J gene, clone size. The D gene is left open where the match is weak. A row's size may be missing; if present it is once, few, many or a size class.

CASSPGGLGNQPQHF | TGTGCCAGCAGCCCCGGGGGGCTGGGTAATCAGCCCCAGCATTTT | TRBV6-6 | . | TRBJ1-5 | .
CAISDGQNQPQHF | TGTGCCATCAGTGACGGCCAAAATCAGCCCCAGCATTTT | TRBV10-3 | . | TRBJ1-5 | .
CASSPRSAGHGYTF | TGTGCCAGCAGCCCCAGGTCGGCGGGGCACGGCTACACCTTC | TRBV6-6 | . | TRBJ1-2 | .
CASSYNIGTGDYEQYF | TGTGCCAGCAGTTATAATATCGGGACAGGCGACTACGAGCAGTACTTC | TRBV6-5 | TRBD1 | TRBJ2-7 | .
CASSYSRTEKYTF | TGTGCCAGCAGTTACTCCCGGACCGAGAAATACACCTTC | TRBV6-5 | . | TRBJ1-2 | .
CASSQYLAMSDEQFF | TGTGCCAGCAGTCAGTATCTGGCGATGAGTGATGAGCAGTTCTTC | TRBV2 | . | TRBJ2-1 | .
CASSQDPNTVHSPLHF | TGCGCCAGCAGCCAGGATCCTAACACTGTTCATTCACCCCTCCACTTT | TRBV4-1 | . | TRBJ1-6 | .
CASSLEFNEKLFF | TGCGCCAGCAGCTTGGAGTTTAATGAAAAACTGTTTTTT | TRBV5-1 | . | TRBJ1-4 | .
CASSVLSGYNEQFF | TGTGCCAGCAGCGTCTTATCAGGGTACAATGAGCAGTTCTTC | TRBV6-1 | . | TRBJ2-1 | .
CASSLGPSGGGETQYF | TGTGCCAGCAGCTTAGGCCCTAGCGGGGGTGGAGAGACCCAGTACTTC | TRBV7-2 | TRBD2 | TRBJ2-5 | .
CASSQMTATYEQYF | TGCGCCAGCAGCCAAATGACAGCCACCTACGAGCAGTACTTC | TRBV4-1 | . | TRBJ2-7 | .
CASSFLGQGAWETQYF | TGTGCCAGCAGCTTCCTCGGACAGGGGGCTTGGGAGACCCAGTACTTC | TRBV7-6 | TRBD1 | TRBJ2-5 | .
CASSQDEAASKGGYTF | TGTGCCAGCAGCCAAGATGAAGCAGCTTCCAAGGGGGGCTACACCTTC | TRBV14 | . | TRBJ1-2 | .
CASSFSGFKPQHF | TGTGCCAGCAGCTTTTCCGGTTTTAAGCCCCAGCATTTT | TRBV7-8 | . | TRBJ1-5 | .
CASSIEDSSTDTQYF | TGTGCCAGTAGTATAGAGGACAGTAGCACAGATACGCAGTATTTT | TRBV19 | . | TRBJ2-3 | .
CASSYLSGNSPLHF | TGTGCCAGCAGTTATCTCTCAGGGAATTCACCCCTCCACTTT | TRBV6-5 | . | TRBJ1-6 | .
CSVPGGGSYEQYF | TGCAGCGTTCCCGGCGGGGGTTCCTACGAGCAGTACTTC | TRBV29-1 | TRBD2 | TRBJ2-7 | .
CASSREADTQYF | TGTGCCAGCAGCAGGGAGGCAGATACGCAGTATTTT | TRBV7-8 | . | TRBJ2-3 | .
CASSLASGLTGELFF | TGCGCCAGCAGCTTGGCCTCGGGGCTCACCGGGGAGCTGTTTTTT | TRBV5-1 | . | TRBJ2-2 | .
CASNYGGRNQETQYF | TGTGCCAGCAACTACGGGGGGAGAAACCAAGAGACCCAGTACTTC | TRBV11-2 | TRBD2 | TRBJ2-5 | .
CASTLTGTGKGETQYF | TGCGCCAGCACTCTGACCGGGACAGGGAAAGGAGAGACCCAGTACTTC | TRBV10-1 | TRBD1 | TRBJ2-5 | once
CASTSSGRETGELFF | TGTGCCAGCACCTCATCGGGGAGGGAAACCGGGGAGCTGTTTTTT | TRBV6-1 | TRBD2 | TRBJ2-2 | .
CASREPGRETQYF | TGTGCCAGCAGAGAACCGGGCCGAGAGACCCAGTACTTC | TRBV6-6 | . | TRBJ2-5 | .
CASSTDRGITNEKLFF | TGTGCCAGTAGTACGGACAGGGGGATAACTAATGAAAAACTGTTTTTT | TRBV19 | TRBD1 | TRBJ1-4 | .
CASSEAGTAVFGYTF | TGTGCCAGCAGTGAAGCCGGGACAGCAGTTTTTGGCTACACCTTC | TRBV6-1 | TRBD1 | TRBJ1-2 | .
CASSEFFVSIEQFF | TGTGCCAGCAGTGAATTTTTCGTCAGTATTGAGCAGTTCTTC | TRBV6-1 | . | TRBJ2-1 | .
CASSRVDKETQYF | TGTGCCAGCTCGAGGGTGGATAAAGAGACCCAGTACTTC | TRBV28 | . | TRBJ2-5 | .
CASSLIWGQGNKMAEAFF | TGTGCCAGCAGCTTAATATGGGGACAGGGTAATAAAATGGCTGAAGCTTTCTTT | TRBV7-9 | TRBD1 | TRBJ1-1 | .
CASSPRLAVVTDTQYF | TGTGCCAGCAGCCCCCGACTAGCGGTAGTCACAGATACGCAGTATTTT | TRBV11-2 | TRBD2 | TRBJ2-3 | .